This is a list of T cell receptor beta chains from one sample in a study of OX40 agonist ivuxolimab in advanced cancers. Measured with immunoSEQ multiplex PCR; TCRdb has only the in-frame clones, and not every one. The sample includes about 120,000 clones, roughly nine tenths seen only once; the top ten take 0.5% to 0.7%. This specimen was CD4+ or CD8+ T cells sorted from blood, taken in a trial of the OX40 agonist ivuxolimab. The receptor set was obtained from an adult with an advanced solid tumor such as melanoma, head and neck, liver or kidney cancer. CDR3s include the opening cysteine and the closing phenylalanine or tryptophan. D genes are given only for firm matches. Clone size is shown for a subset of rows, as once, few, many or a class of expanded clone.

v_call: TRBV19; clone_size: -; j_call: TRBJ1-2; cdr3_length: 17; d_call: -; cdr3_aa: CASSSTGNPLRNYGYTF; cdr3_nt: TGTGCCAGTAGTTCCACCGGGAATCCCCTCCGAAACTATGGCTACACCTTC
v_call: TRBV27; clone_size: -; j_call: TRBJ2-7; cdr3_length: 15; d_call: -; cdr3_aa: CASSLLLAQEYEQYF; cdr3_nt: TGTGCCAGCAGTCTCCTCCTAGCGCAGGAATACGAGCAGTACTTC
v_call: TRBV5-1; clone_size: once; j_call: TRBJ1-5; cdr3_length: 15; d_call: -; cdr3_aa: CASSPGDSTNQPQHF; cdr3_nt: TGCGCCAGCAGCCCCGGGGACTCAACTAATCAGCCCCAGCATTTT
v_call: TRBV28; clone_size: few; j_call: TRBJ1-2; cdr3_length: 16; d_call: TRBD1; cdr3_aa: CASSSPVPGQNYGYTF; cdr3_nt: TGTGCCAGCAGTTCTCCGGTTCCGGGACAGAACTATGGCTACACCTTC
v_call: TRBV18; clone_size: -; j_call: TRBJ2-3; cdr3_length: 13; d_call: -; cdr3_aa: CASSPPMQDTQYF; cdr3_nt: TGTGCCAGCTCACCACCGATGCAAGATACGCAGTATTTT
v_call: TRBV7-2; clone_size: -; j_call: TRBJ1-1; cdr3_length: 10; d_call: -; cdr3_aa: CASRNTEAFF; cdr3_nt: TGTGCCAGCAGAAACACTGAAGCTTTCTTT
v_call: TRBV5-4; clone_size: once; j_call: TRBJ1-5; cdr3_length: 12; d_call: -; cdr3_aa: CASSSLGQPQHF; cdr3_nt: TGTGCCAGCAGCTCGCTCGGGCAGCCCCAGCATTTT
v_call: TRBV7-9; clone_size: -; j_call: TRBJ1-4; cdr3_length: 15; d_call: -; cdr3_aa: CASSLASVANEKLFF; cdr3_nt: TGTGCCAGCAGCTTAGCATCAGTAGCTAATGAAAAACTGTTTTTT
v_call: TRBV28; clone_size: once; j_call: TRBJ2-3; cdr3_length: 15; d_call: TRBD1; cdr3_aa: CASIRGTGKTDTQYF; cdr3_nt: TGTGCCAGCATCAGGGGGACAGGGAAAACAGATACGCAGTATTTT
v_call: TRBV5-1; clone_size: -; j_call: TRBJ1-4; cdr3_length: 15; d_call: -; cdr3_aa: CASRGAVATNEKLFF; cdr3_nt: TGCGCCAGCAGAGGGGCGGTTGCAACTAATGAAAAACTGTTTTTT
v_call: TRBV7-2; clone_size: few; j_call: TRBJ1-6; cdr3_length: 13; d_call: -; cdr3_aa: CASSLEGPSPLHF; cdr3_nt: TGTGCCAGCAGCCTAGAGGGTCCCTCACCCCTCCACTTT
v_call: TRBV28; clone_size: -; j_call: TRBJ2-4; cdr3_length: 18; d_call: TRBD1; cdr3_aa: CASSPRTGGTIAKNIQYF; cdr3_nt: TGTGCCAGCAGTCCCCGGACAGGGGGTACTATAGCCAAAAACATTCAGTACTTC
v_call: TRBV9; clone_size: once; j_call: TRBJ2-5; cdr3_length: 15; d_call: TRBD2; cdr3_aa: CASSVGGGAGETQYF; cdr3_nt: TGTGCCAGCAGCGTGGGCGGGGGGGCCGGAGAGACCCAGTACTTC
v_call: TRBV15; clone_size: -; j_call: TRBJ2-7; cdr3_length: 13; d_call: TRBD1; cdr3_aa: CATSRDRGYEQYF; cdr3_nt: TGTGCCACCAGCAGGGACAGGGGCTACGAGCAGTACTTC
v_call: TRBV6-5; clone_size: -; j_call: TRBJ1-4; cdr3_length: 14; d_call: -; cdr3_aa: CASSYGQAREKLFF; cdr3_nt: TGTGCCAGCAGTTACGGTCAGGCTAGAGAAAAACTGTTTTTT
v_call: TRBV30; clone_size: -; j_call: TRBJ2-5; cdr3_length: 13; d_call: -; cdr3_aa: CAWSLGVIETQYF; cdr3_nt: TGTGCCTGGAGTTTAGGGGTAATAGAGACCCAGTACTTC
v_call: TRBV29-1; clone_size: -; j_call: TRBJ2-7; cdr3_length: 17; d_call: TRBD1; cdr3_aa: CSVDSPSDLGQGYEQYF; cdr3_nt: TGCAGCGTTGACAGTCCGTCAGATCTGGGACAGGGCTACGAGCAGTACTTC
v_call: TRBV28; clone_size: -; j_call: TRBJ2-1; cdr3_length: 13; d_call: -; cdr3_aa: CASSLPRSNEQFF; cdr3_nt: TGTGCCAGCAGTCTCCCCCGGAGCAATGAGCAGTTCTTC
v_call: TRBV6-5; clone_size: -; j_call: TRBJ1-2; cdr3_length: 12; d_call: -; cdr3_aa: CASSRANYGYTF; cdr3_nt: TGTGCCAGCAGTCGGGCTAACTATGGCTACACCTTC
v_call: TRBV5-1; clone_size: -; j_call: TRBJ1-1; cdr3_length: 16; d_call: TRBD1; cdr3_aa: CASSNRQGNMNTEAFF; cdr3_nt: TGCGCCAGCAGCAACCGACAGGGAAACATGAACACTGAAGCTTTCTTT
v_call: TRBV5-1; clone_size: -; j_call: TRBJ2-3; cdr3_length: 14; d_call: -; cdr3_aa: CASSGQGSTDTQYF; cdr3_nt: TGCGCCAGCAGCGGGCAGGGGAGCACAGATACGCAGTATTTT
v_call: TRBV7-8; clone_size: -; j_call: TRBJ2-5; cdr3_length: 17; d_call: TRBD2; cdr3_aa: CASSLGTSGGARETQYF; cdr3_nt: TGTGCCAGCAGCTTAGGGACTAGCGGGGGGGCCCGGGAGACCCAGTACTTC
v_call: TRBV2; clone_size: once; j_call: TRBJ2-5; cdr3_length: 11; d_call: -; cdr3_aa: CASSFQETQYF; cdr3_nt: TGTGCCAGCAGCTTCCAAGAGACCCAGTACTTC
v_call: TRBV6-4; clone_size: -; j_call: TRBJ2-3; cdr3_length: 14; d_call: -; cdr3_aa: CASSAQGGTDTQYF; cdr3_nt: TGTGCCAGCAGCGCCCAAGGGGGAACAGATACGCAGTATTTT
v_call: TRBV19; clone_size: -; j_call: TRBJ1-2; cdr3_length: 15; d_call: -; cdr3_aa: CASTPGELPRGGYTF; cdr3_nt: TGTGCCAGTACTCCGGGAGAGCTCCCTCGGGGTGGCTACACCTTC
v_call: TRBV4-2; clone_size: once; j_call: TRBJ1-4; cdr3_length: 15; d_call: TRBD1; cdr3_aa: CASSPEQGLGEKLFF; cdr3_nt: TGTGCCAGCAGCCCAGAACAGGGGCTAGGGGAAAAACTGTTTTTT
v_call: TRBV19; clone_size: once; j_call: TRBJ1-6; cdr3_length: 14; d_call: -; cdr3_aa: CAAARDALRSPLHF; cdr3_nt: TGTGCCGCAGCGCGCGATGCCCTCCGATCACCCCTCCACTTT
v_call: TRBV7-9; clone_size: -; j_call: TRBJ1-3; cdr3_length: 16; d_call: -; cdr3_aa: CASSPTRGQTGNTIYF; cdr3_nt: TGTGCCAGCAGCCCAACTCGAGGACAGACTGGAAACACCATATATTTT
v_call: TRBV19; clone_size: -; j_call: TRBJ1-5; cdr3_length: 15; d_call: -; cdr3_aa: CASSILDISNQPQHF; cdr3_nt: TGTGCCAGTAGTATATTGGACATTAGCAATCAGCCCCAGCATTTT
v_call: TRBV6-1; clone_size: -; j_call: TRBJ2-5; cdr3_length: 16; d_call: TRBD2; cdr3_aa: CASSDPGLAPQETQYF; cdr3_nt: TGTGCCAGCAGTGATCCGGGACTAGCGCCCCAAGAGACCCAGTACTTC
v_call: TRBV7-9; clone_size: -; j_call: TRBJ2-7; cdr3_length: 14; d_call: -; cdr3_aa: CASSLGQTFYEQYF; cdr3_nt: TGTGCCAGCAGCTTAGGACAGACCTTCTACGAGCAGTACTTC
v_call: TRBV4-3; clone_size: -; j_call: TRBJ2-2; cdr3_length: 19; d_call: TRBD2; cdr3_aa: CASSQSTRVAGGPTGELFF; cdr3_nt: TGCGCCAGCAGCCAATCCACAAGGGTAGCGGGGGGGCCGACCGGGGAGCTGTTTTTT